The 9 T cell receptor beta chains listed next were all sequenced from one sample in a study of blood T cell repertoires in COVID-19. Produced via immunoSEQ multiplex PCR; TCRdb's table is partial and in-frame only. Here the sample spans roughly 80,000 clones, over 70% being singletons. The specimen sequenced was peripheral blood. The receptors were sampled from a man aged 80 or over with acute or convalescent COVID-19.

The chain uses TRBV3-1 (or the pseudogene TRBV3-2) and TRBJ1-1; TRBD1 might be the D (5 bases). The germline CDR1 and CDR2 sequences are LGHDT and YNNKEL (reference sequence). The CDR3 has 14 amino acids. V was cut by 2 bases and J by 2 bases, with 9 bases left in between. CDR3 sequence: CASSQRQGNTEAFF. Here the CDR3 DNA reads TGTGCCAGCAGCCAAAGGCAGGGAAACACTGAAGCTTTCTTT.

V usage is TRBV6-5 and J usage is TRBJ2-5; TRBD2 agrees at 8 bases. Germline CDR1 reads MNHEY; CDR2 reads SVGAGI. After removal of 6 bases from V and 1 base from J, the junction contained 4 bases not matched to a gene. The CDR3 has 14 residues. The CDR3 DNA sequence: TGTGCCAGCAGCTTTGGGACTAGCCAAGAGACCCAGTACTTC. It translates to CASSFGTSQETQYF.

The rearrangement links TRBV9 to TRBJ1-1; D is undetermined. CDR1 and CDR2 (germline): SGDLS, YYNGEE. The CDR3 totals 14 residues. Deletions cut 4 bases from V and 1 base from J, with 11 bases between. This CDR3 reads CASSPEVWNTEAFF. The CDR3 DNA reads TGTGCCAGCAGCCCCGAGGTTTGGAACACTGAAGCTTTCTTT.

The chain is built from TRBV5-1 and TRBJ1-2; 7 bases map to TRBD1. The ends lost 0 bases at V and 12 bases at J; junction bases unmatched: 11. The germline CDR1 and CDR2 sequences are SGHRS and YFSETQ. This CDR3 comprises 14 residues. The CDR3 DNA sequence: TGCGCCAGCAGCTTGGGATCGGGACAGCTAGGTAACACCTTC. It is translated as CASSLGSGQLGNTF.

This clone appeared once. This chain links TRBV29-1 with TRBJ1-5; 10 nucleotides match TRBD1. This CDR3 comprises 12 residues. V shed 4 bases and J 7 bases; nucleotides not matched to a gene: 1. Per the germline V gene, CDR1 is SQVTM and CDR2 is ANQGSEA. Here the CDR3 DNA reads TGCAGCGTTGGGACAGGGGGGCAGCCCCAGCATTTT. This gives the protein CSVGTGGQPQHF. The full variable domain, with the rest looked up from reference TRBV29-1 and TRBJ1-5, is SAVISQKPSRDICQRGTSLTIQCQVDSQVTMMFWYRQQPGQSLTLIATANQGSEATYESGFVIDKFPISRPNLTFSTLTVSNMSPEDSSIYLCSVGTGGQPQHFGDGTRLSIL.

The CDR3 protein is CATSRDRGTWASQYF. DNA of the CDR3: TGTGCCACCAGCAGAGATCGGGGAACCTGGGCCTCTCAATACTTC. The V call is TRBV15, the J call TRBJ2-5; D may be TRBD2 (5 bases). Trimming took 0 bases from V and 14 from J, leaving 22 bases between them. The CDR3 length is 15 residues. Per germline, CDR1 LNHNV and CDR2 YYDKDF (reference sequence).

The chain is built from TRBV10-3 and TRBJ1-6; D may be TRBD1 (6 bases). The CDR3 is 12 residues long. V gave up 8 bases and J gave up 10 bases, with 12 bases separating them. Germline V CDR1 and CDR2: ENHRY, SYGVKD. The CDR3 sequence: CAIGQGNSPLHF. CDR3 DNA: TGTGCCATCGGCCAGGGGAACTCACCCCTCCACTTT.

The rearrangement joins TRBV7-9 to TRBJ2-5; D not resolved. The germline V gene encodes CDR1 SEHNR and CDR2 FQNEAQ (reference sequence). The V end was cut by 4 bases, the J end by 5 bases, with 20 bases between. This CDR3 has 16 amino acids. This chain's CDR3 is CASSYIRITTSETQYF. The CDR3 bases are TGTGCCAGCAGCTATATTCGCATAACAACATCGGAGACCCAGTACTTC. The variable domain in full, with the rest retrieved from reference TRBV7-9 and TRBJ2-5, is DTGVSQNPRHKITKRGQNVTFRCDPISEHNRLYWYRQTLGQGPEFLTYFQNEAQLEKSRLLSDRFSAERPKGSFSTLEIQRTEQGDSAMYLCASSYIRITTSETQYFGPGTRLLVL.

V usage is TRBV5-8 and J usage is TRBJ2-3; D is possibly TRBD2 (6 bases). Trimming took off 3 bases at V and 7 bases at J, with 15 bases between the two ends. The CDR3 runs to 14 residues. Germline V lookup: CDR1 SGHTS, CDR2 YDEGEE. CDR3 in DNA: TGTGCCAGCAGCTCCGGGGGTAGAGGGAATACGCAGTATTTT. Encoded protein: CASSSGGRGNTQYF.